The sequence of this TCR beta chain was determined in a study of Ad26.COV2.S vaccination and SARS-CoV-2 variants. Germline CDR1 and CDR2: SNHLY and FYNNEI. V dropped 3 bases and J dropped 0 bases, with 6 bases sitting between them. CDR3 size: 14 residues. Details on this clone: What it recognizes is unknown.

The method was immunoSEQ multiplex PCR; TCRdb's version includes in-frame clones alone and lacks a portion of them. Of around 45,000 clones listed, 83% were seen once; the top ten hold less than 60%. General study results and limits: Similar non-spike TCR breadth was seen in vaccine and placebo recipients. Spike-specific TCR breadth in vaccine recipients exceeded that seen in placebo recipients.

This chain joins TRBV2 and TRBJ2-1; D uncertain. This sequence originates from a human donor who had recovered from COVID-19. The sequencing used peripheral blood, collected after recovery from COVID-19. The DNA for the CDR3 is TGTGCCAGCAGTGAGGCCAGCTCCTACAATGAGCAGTTCTTC. Translated: CASSEASSYNEQFF.